This T cell receptor beta chain originates from a study of blood T cell repertoires in COVID-19. Sequencing was performed with immunoSEQ multiplex PCR; in TCRdb, only in-frame clones are kept and a portion is missing. The table shows more than 250,000 clones, with 84% occurring only once. The sequenced sample was peripheral blood. The clonotype comes from a human donor in a cohort sampled during active COVID-19.

This chain's CDR3 is CASSEVPVTGELFF. The CDR3 DNA follows: TGTGCCAGTAGTGAGGTCCCCGTCACCGGGGAGCTGTTTTTT. The V and J genes are TRBV19 and TRBJ2-2; D gene unclear. Trimming took off 5 bases at V and 4 bases at J, with 11 bases between the two ends. There are 14 residues in the CDR3. Germline lookup yields CDR1 LNHDA and CDR2 SQIVND (reference sequence).